A single sample gave rise to the 25 T cell receptor beta chains below, sequenced in a study of blood T cell repertoires in COVID-19 (TCRdb year 2020). Library prep was done by the immunoSEQ multiplex PCR assay. Here the immuneACCESS table is served through TCRdb, limited to in-frame sequences with V and J called. Missing clones are a known gap in these copies; in checked studies unresolved V genes cover under half, and the rest lacks a known reason. This sample is represented by a few hundred thousand clones; more than 80% of them were singletons. The ten biggest clones cover 2% to 3% of the sample. Specimen: PBMCs or T cells enriched from blood (not recorded which). These receptor sequences come from a young woman who had recovered from COVID-19.

The chain combines TRBV28 with TRBJ1-2, with TRBD1 matching 9 bases. CDR1 and CDR2 (germline): MDHEN, SYDVKM. CDR3 length: 17 amino acids. J was trimmed by 6 bases and V by 3 bases; bases with no gene match: 14. CDR3 amino acids: CASSLTVGQGWEDGYTF. As DNA, the CDR3 is TGTGCCAGCAGTTTGACTGTCGGACAGGGGTGGGAGGATGGCTACACCTTC.

The J gene is TRBJ1-4, the V gene TRBV6-5; D is unclear. Germline CDR1 and CDR2: MNHEY and SVGAGI. This CDR3 has 16 residues. Trimming took 0 bases from V and 3 from J, leaving 11 bases between them. This chain's CDR3 is CASSYSSTAPNEKLFF. For the CDR3, the DNA is TGTGCCAGCAGTTACTCGAGCACAGCACCTAATGAAAAACTGTTTTTT.

This chain connects TRBV6-4 to TRBJ1-5; D ambiguous. Trimming removed 2 bases at V and 1 base at J, with 9 bases between. Germline V gene lookup returns CDR1 MRHNA and CDR2 SNTAGT. CDR3 length equals 15 residues. The CDR3 region is CASSDQVYSNQPQHF. The CDR3 coding sequence is TGTGCCAGCAGTGACCAGGTTTACAGCAATCAGCCCCAGCATTTT.

This clone appeared a single time. The chain links TRBV4-2 to TRBJ2-3, with 10 bases identical to TRBD2. The CDR3 covers 19 residues. Germline values: CDR1 LGHNA, CDR2 YNFKEQ. V lost 0 bases, J lost 1 base, and 10 bases stayed unmatched. CDR3 sequence reads: CASSQDTGTSDYRTDTQYF. Here the CDR3 DNA reads TGTGCCAGCAGCCAAGACACCGGGACTAGCGACTATCGCACAGATACGCAGTATTTT.

This chain connects TRBV5-6 to TRBJ1-2, with D possibly being TRBD1 (6 bases). This CDR3 has 15 residues. CDR1 and CDR2 (germline): SGHDT, YYEEEE. Trimming cost V 4 bases and J 4 bases, with 17 bases left between them. CDR3 sequence (DNA): TGTGCCAGCAGCCTGGGATTCGGACAGATCTATGGCTACACCTTC. Its protein product is CASSLGFGQIYGYTF.

The chain joins TRBV27 to TRBJ1-5; D remains unclear. The CDR3 has 14 amino acids. V was clipped by 3 bases and J by 0 bases, with 6 bases between them. The germline V gene has CDR1 MNHEY and CDR2 SMNVEV (reference sequence). The CDR3 loop is CASSFIDSNQPQHF. CDR3 sequence (DNA): TGTGCCAGCAGTTTTATAGATAGCAATCAGCCCCAGCATTTT.

V usage is TRBV18 and J usage is TRBJ2-2; the D gene is possibly TRBD1 (5 bases). This CDR3 spans 17 amino acids. V was pared by 2 bases and J by 2 bases, with 15 bases between. Per the germline V gene, CDR1 is KGHSH and CDR2 is LQKENI. The CDR3 DNA follows: TGTGCCAGCTCACCAATGGTAACAGGAGTAAACACCGGGGAGCTGTTTTTT. Translating gives CASSPMVTGVNTGELFF. The variable domain in full, completed from reference TRBV18 and TRBJ2-2, reads NAGVMQNPRHLVRRRGQEARLRCSPMKGHSHVYWYRQLPEEGLKFMVYLQKENIIDESGMPKERFSAEFPKEGPSILRIQQVVRGDSAAYFCASSPMVTGVNTGELFFGEGSRLTVL.

The chain recombines TRBV30 with TRBJ2-7, with D hard to call. The CDR3 totals 11 residues. Germline V CDR1 and CDR2: GTSNPN, SVGIG (reference sequence). The V end was cut by 2 bases, the J end by 6 bases, with 8 bases between. The CDR3 sequence is CAWSIVGEQYF. Here the CDR3 DNA reads TGTGCCTGGAGTATCGTCGGCGAGCAGTACTTC. The whole variable domain, remainder taken from reference TRBV30 and TRBJ2-7, is SQTIHQWPATLVQPVGSPLSLECTVEGTSNPNLYWYRQAAGRGLQLLFYSVGIGQISSEVPQNLSASRPQDRQFILSSKKLLLSDSGFYLCAWSIVGEQYFGPGTRLTVT.

This sequence joins TRBV7-9 and TRBJ1-1; 7 bases fit TRBD1. Trimming cost V 1 base and J 7 bases; bases outside gene matches: 3. Looked up from germline, CDR1 is SEHNR and CDR2 is FQNEAQ (reference sequence). CDR3 length equals 13 residues. The CDR3 protein is CASSLEGDSEAFF. The CDR3, as DNA: TGTGCCAGCAGCTTAGAGGGGGACAGTGAAGCTTTCTTT.

V gene TRBV3-1 (or the pseudogene TRBV3-2) combines with J gene TRBJ2-1; D remains ambiguous. CDR1 is LGHDT, CDR2 YNNKEL, per germline (reference sequence). The length of the CDR3 is 19 residues. Between the trimmed V and J ends, which lost 4 bases and 0 bases, there was a span of 22 bases. This CDR3 reads CASSLLPPAPASSYNEQFF. For the CDR3, the DNA is TGTGCCAGCAGCCTACTACCGCCGGCCCCCGCCAGCTCCTACAATGAGCAGTTCTTC.

V usage is TRBV28 and J usage is TRBJ2-7; 8 bases are shared with TRBD1. CDR3 size: 16 residues. V was clipped by 7 bases and J by 0 bases; unmatched bases: 11. CDR1 and CDR2 (germline): MDHEN, SYDVKM. The CDR3 DNA follows: TGTGCCAGCACTCCTATCGGACAGGGCCGCTCCTACGAGCAGTACTTC. Translation: CASTPIGQGRSYEQYF.

The chain combines TRBV5-6 with TRBJ2-5, with TRBD1 matching over 9 bases. This CDR3 comprises 15 residues. Germline V CDR1 and CDR2: SGHDT, YYEEEE. V lost 3 bases to trimming and J lost 3 bases; unmatched junction nucleotides: 6. CDR3 nucleotide sequence: TGTGCCAGCAGCTCCCCGACAGGGGGGAAAGAGACCCAGTACTTC. It specifies CASSSPTGGKETQYF.

The rearrangement links TRBV7-8 to TRBJ2-7, with 7 bases fitting TRBD2. In germline, CDR1 is SGHVS, CDR2 FQNEAQ. V was pared by 5 bases and J by 7 bases, with 11 bases of the junction left unmatched. CDR3 length equals 14 residues. The CDR3 loop is CASSPRTSLGEQYF. The CDR3 DNA follows: TGTGCCAGCAGCCCCCGGACTAGTCTAGGGGAGCAGTACTTC.

The CDR3 bases are TGTGCCAGTAGTCGGATATTGATAAGGGGCTGGGGAGATACGCAGTATTTT. This translates into CASSRILIRGWGDTQYF. J is TRBJ2-3 and V is TRBV19, with D possibly being TRBD1 (5 bases). Per germline, CDR1 LNHDA and CDR2 SQIVND (reference sequence). The CDR3 contains 17 residues. V lost 5 bases and J 5 bases, leaving 23 bases between the germline ends.

The chain has TRBV5-4 and TRBJ1-1; perhaps TRBD1 as D (6 bases). CDR3 length: 15 residues. V was clipped by 0 bases and J by 3 bases, with 12 bases between them. Germline values: CDR1 SGHNT, CDR2 YYREEE (reference sequence). Here the CDR3 reads CASSLDNAGDTEAFF. CDR3 coding DNA: TGTGCCAGCAGCTTGGATAATGCAGGGGACACTGAAGCTTTCTTT.

The DNA for the CDR3 is TGTGCCAGCAGAACCTCGGACAGATTCCCCTACGAGCAGTACTTC. Encoded protein: CASRTSDRFPYEQYF. The chain couples TRBV6-5 to TRBJ2-7; D might be TRBD1 (6 bases). Trimming took off 6 bases at V and 2 bases at J, with 17 bases between the two ends. The CDR3 sequence is 15 residues long. Per the germline V gene, CDR1 is MNHEY and CDR2 is SVGAGI.

The V gene is TRBV11-3, the J gene TRBJ2-2; tentatively, D is TRBD1 (5 bases). With 5 bases removed from V and 1 base from J, the gap between germline ends came to 17 bases. Germline V gives CDR1 SGHNT, CDR2 YENEEA. CDR3 length: 17 amino acids. The DNA for the CDR3 is TGTGCCAGCAGCCCCGGTGGGGCCAAGAAGAACACCGGGGAGCTGTTTTTT. Residues: CASSPGGAKKNTGELFF.

This chain links TRBV11-2 with TRBJ2-1, with 12 bases lining up with TRBD2. Germline V gene sequence: CDR1 SGHAT, CDR2 FQNNGV. J lost 4 bases, V lost 7 bases, and 8 bases had no gene match. There are 16 residues in the CDR3. As DNA, the CDR3 is TGTGCCAGCACCGAGGCCCTAGCGGGGGGGTACAATGAGCAGTTCTTC. This codes for CASTEALAGGYNEQFF. Complete variable domain (other parts from reference TRBV11-2 and TRBJ2-1): EAGVAQSPRYKIIEKRQSVAFWCNPISGHATLYWYQQILGQGPKLLIQFQNNGVVDDSQLPKDRFSAERLKGVDSTLKIQPAKLEDSAVYLCASTEALAGGYNEQFFGPGTRLTVL.

V and J are TRBV12-3 or TRBV12-4 and TRBJ2-7; 8 bases align to TRBD1. Germline trimming cut 6 bases from V and 5 bases from J; bases unmatched to any gene: 6. The length of the CDR3 is 13 residues. The chain's CDR3 is CASSQGQGDEQYF. CDR3 in DNA: TGTGCCAGCAGCCAAGGACAGGGCGACGAGCAGTACTTC.

The chain uses TRBV6-7 and TRBJ1-2; D is uncertain. TRBV6-7 falls under the ORF class, with uncertain function. Trimming pared 7 bases from V and 8 bases from J, leaving 11 bases between. The CDR3 loop spans 11 amino acids. The CDR3 DNA reads as TGTGCCAGCATCCGGGAGCGAGGCTACACCTTC. Translation: CASIRERGYTF.

V and J are TRBV3-1 (or the pseudogene TRBV3-2) and TRBJ2-7, with 10 bases matching TRBD2. The trim removed 3 bases at V and 4 bases at J, leaving 6 bases unmatched. Germline V gene lookup returns CDR1 LGHDT and CDR2 YNNKEL (reference sequence). CDR3 length equals 15 residues. The CDR3 coding sequence is TGTGCCAGCAGCCATCTAGCGGGGGCCCTTTACGAGCAGTACTTC. Its protein product is CASSHLAGALYEQYF.

This chain connects TRBV28 to TRBJ2-3; D is unclear. Germline V lookup: CDR1 MDHEN, CDR2 SYDVKM. This CDR3 has 14 amino acids. Deletions cut 7 bases from V and 2 bases from J, with 13 bases between. Here the CDR3 reads CASTAPQFTDTQYF. The CDR3 DNA sequence: TGTGCCAGCACCGCACCACAGTTCACAGATACGCAGTATTTT.

The chain employs TRBV9 and TRBJ2-2; no clear D gene. Germline-derived CDR1 and CDR2 are SGDLS and YYNGEE. The CDR3 totals 15 residues. Trimming pared 0 bases from V and 6 bases from J, leaving 12 bases between. The CDR3 coding sequence is TGTGCCAGCAGCGTAGGCGGTTCCGTACCCGGGGAGCTGTTTTTT. Translating gives CASSVGGSVPGELFF.

The chain links TRBV7-9 to TRBJ2-2; maybe TRBD2 (6 bases). Germline V gives CDR1 SEHNR, CDR2 FQNEAQ (reference sequence). The V end lost 5 bases, the J end lost 5 bases, and 15 bases lay between the germline ends. The CDR3 runs to 15 residues. The CDR3 is CASSPPGGSTGELFF. For the CDR3, the DNA is TGTGCCAGCAGCCCCCCCGGGGGAAGTACCGGGGAGCTGTTTTTT.

The chain joins TRBV9 to TRBJ1-1; 9 bases agree with TRBD1. The germline V gene encodes CDR1 SGDLS and CDR2 YYNGEE. The J segment lost 4 bases and the V segment lost 2 bases, leaving 9 bases of the junction unmatched. There are 16 residues in the CDR3. The CDR3 DNA follows: TGTGCCAGCAGCGTCCGCCCGGGACAGGGATCCACTGAAGCTTTCTTT. It translates to CASSVRPGQGSTEAFF.